These T cell receptor beta chains were read from a single sample in a study of blood T cell repertoires in COVID-19. Here immunoSEQ multiplex PCR was the method, and the copy in TCRdb shows in-frame clones only, minus some. The sample records 200,000 to 300,000 clones, around 88% being singletons. Sequenced: PBMCs or T cells enriched from blood (not recorded which). The receptors were gathered from a young woman who had recovered from COVID-19. The CDR3 runs from the conserved cysteine through the conserved F or W. D genes are given only for firm matches. Part of the rows lack a size; the others show once, few, many or a class for expanded clones.

abundance,j_gene,d_gene,v_gene,CDR3aa,CDR3nt
-,TRBJ1-2,TRBD1,TRBV6-5,CASSYAQGLNGYTF,TGTGCCAGCAGTTACGCACAGGGGTTGAATGGCTACACCTTC
-,TRBJ2-5,-,TRBV7-8,CASSLGAQETQYF,TGTGCCAGCAGCTTAGGGGCTCAAGAGACCCAGTACTTC
-,TRBJ1-2,-,TRBV5-6,CASRDGPNYGYTF,TGTGCCAGCAGGGATGGGCCTAACTATGGCTACACCTTC
-,TRBJ1-5,TRBD1,TRBV2,CASSARQGNQPQHF,TGTGCCAGCAGCGCCAGACAGGGGAATCAGCCCCAGCATTTT
once,TRBJ1-6,TRBD1,TRBV7-2,CASSPRQGSSSPLHF,TGTGCCAGCAGCCCTAGACAGGGGTCCAGCTCACCCCTCCACTTT
-,TRBJ1-2,TRBD1,TRBV28,CASSLTGGLGYTF,TGTGCCAGCAGTTTGACAGGGGGCCTTGGCTACACCTTC
-,TRBJ1-5,TRBD1,TRBV28,CASSLCRNWRDRGRVPTSNQPQHF,TGTGCCAGCAGTTTATGCCGAAACTGGCGGGACAGGGGGCGCGTACCGACAAGCAATCAGCCCCAGCATTTT
-,TRBJ2-7,TRBD1,TRBV5-6,CASSPDRASDEQYF,TGTGCCAGCAGCCCGGACAGGGCGTCCGACGAGCAGTACTTC
-,TRBJ2-2,TRBD2,TRBV30,CAWSITSGWDTGELFF,TGTGCCTGGAGTATCACTAGCGGGTGGGACACCGGGGAGCTGTTTTTT
-,TRBJ2-7,-,TRBV28,CASSPERWFGGQIFYEQYF,TGTGCCAGCAGCCCAGAACGATGGTTCGGGGGACAGATCTTCTACGAGCAGTACTTC
-,TRBJ2-2,-,TRBV28,CASRLQGGELFF,TGTGCCAGCCGCCTCCAGGGCGGGGAGCTGTTTTTT
-,TRBJ1-1,-,TRBV24-1,CATSDFRGTEAFF,TGTGCCACCAGTGATTTCCGGGGCACTGAAGCTTTCTTT
-,TRBJ1-4,-,TRBV29-1,CSVGDSTNEKLFF,TGCAGCGTTGGTGACAGTACGAATGAAAAACTGTTTTTT
-,TRBJ1-4,-,TRBV30,CAWSRGAGTNEKLFF,TGTGCCTGGAGTCGCGGGGCAGGAACTAATGAAAAACTGTTTTTT
-,TRBJ1-6,-,TRBV27,CASRGGGWNSPLHF,TGTGCCAGCAGGGGTGGAGGTTGGAATTCACCCCTCCACTTT
-,TRBJ1-1,-,TRBV7-6,CASSLTGEAFF,TGTGCCAGCAGTTTGACAGGTGAAGCTTTCTTT
once,TRBJ1-2,-,TRBV28,CASSSDYGYTF,TGTGCCAGCAGTTCCGACTATGGCTACACCTTC
-,TRBJ1-3,TRBD1,TRBV6-1,CASSHRGNTGNTIYF,TGTGCCAGCAGCCACAGGGGGAATACTGGAAACACCATATATTTT
-,TRBJ1-1,TRBD1,TRBV6-5,CASITDREAFF,TGTGCCAGCATTACGGACAGGGAAGCTTTCTTT
few,TRBJ1-1,-,TRBV7-2,CASSLVAAVREAFF,TGTGCCAGCAGCTTAGTCGCGGCCGTTCGTGAAGCTTTCTTT
-,TRBJ2-1,TRBD1,TRBV7-9,CASSPWDRARNEQFF,TGTGCCAGCAGCCCTTGGGACAGGGCCCGCAATGAGCAGTTCTTC
-,TRBJ2-5,-,TRBV3-1/TRBV3-2,CASSHAGETQYF,TGTGCCAGCAGCCATGCGGGAGAGACCCAGTACTTC
few,TRBJ1-5,TRBD1,TRBV29-1,CSVLDRLNQPQHF,TGCAGCGTTCTGGACAGGCTCAATCAGCCCCAGCATTTT
-,TRBJ1-5,-,TRBV3-1/TRBV3-2,CASSPLGMAQPQHF,TGTGCCAGCAGCCCTCTCGGGATGGCCCAGCCCCAGCATTTT
once,TRBJ2-1,-,TRBV2,CARSEALSSYNEQFF,TGTGCCAGATCGGAGGCCCTGAGCTCCTACAATGAGCAGTTCTTC
few,TRBJ1-4,-,TRBV27,CASSFGGATNEKLFF,TGTGCCAGCAGTTTCGGCGGGGCAACTAATGAAAAACTGTTTTTT
-,TRBJ2-1,TRBD1,TRBV5-1,CASSSKAGTGLVDEQFF,TGCGCCAGCAGCTCAAAGGCCGGGACAGGGCTCGTCGATGAGCAGTTCTTC
few,TRBJ2-2,-,TRBV15,CATSREYGSNTGELFF,TGTGCCACCAGCAGAGAATACGGGAGTAACACCGGGGAGCTGTTTTTT
-,TRBJ2-2,TRBD2,TRBV7-3,CASSEPFWTSENTGELFF,TGTGCCAGCAGCGAACCCTTCTGGACTAGCGAGAACACCGGGGAGCTGTTTTTT
-,TRBJ1-5,-,TRBV7-9,CASSPSSVDFAQHF,TGTGCCAGCAGCCCCAGCAGTGTGGACTTCGCCCAGCATTTT
-,TRBJ2-5,TRBD2,TRBV28,CASSSPGLVVETQYF,TGTGCCAGCAGCTCACCGGGACTAGTGGTGGAGACCCAGTACTTC
-,TRBJ2-1,TRBD1,TRBV4-3,CASSQGDREGNEQFF,TGCGCCAGCAGCCAAGGGGACAGGGAAGGCAATGAGCAGTTCTTC
-,TRBJ2-7,-,TRBV30,CAWSGGTPRATYEQYF,TGTGCCTGGAGTGGCGGGACCCCACGGGCGACCTACGAGCAGTACTTC
-,TRBJ1-5,-,TRBV30,CAWSVQGESNQPQHF,TGTGCCTGGAGTGTACAGGGAGAAAGCAATCAGCCCCAGCATTTT
once,TRBJ1-1,-,TRBV28,CASSSGAFTEAFF,TGTGCCAGCAGTTCTGGGGCGTTCACTGAAGCTTTCTTT
once,TRBJ2-7,TRBD1,TRBV28,CASKQQGARYEQYF,TGTGCCAGCAAACAACAGGGGGCGAGGTACGAGCAGTACTTC
-,TRBJ1-2,-,TRBV28,CASSFSNYGYTF,TGTGCCAGCAGTTTCTCCAACTATGGCTACACCTTC
-,TRBJ2-7,-,TRBV20-1,CSAPQGPEQYF,TGCAGTGCACCACAGGGCCCCGAGCAGTACTTC
-,TRBJ2-3,-,TRBV4-2,CASSPNGQYTDTQYF,TGTGCCAGCAGCCCGAACGGACAGTACACAGATACGCAGTATTTT
-,TRBJ1-6,-,TRBV28,CASSRRLGLYNSPLHF,TGTGCCAGCAGCCGGCGTCTAGGACTCTATAATTCACCCCTCCACTTT
-,TRBJ2-2,TRBD2,TRBV5-4,CASSLGPAGDTGELFF,TGTGCCAGCAGCTTGGGCCCCGCGGGGGACACCGGGGAGCTGTTTTTT
-,TRBJ2-1,-,TRBV4-3,CASSPSDPAYNEQFF,TGCGCCAGCAGCCCTAGCGATCCGGCCTACAATGAGCAGTTCTTC
few,TRBJ1-2,TRBD1,TRBV27,CASSSTRTGSYGYTF,TGTGCCAGCAGTTCTACCAGGACAGGGAGCTATGGCTACACCTTC
-,TRBJ1-1,TRBD1,TRBV7-8,CASSPRRGDRVRNTEAFF,TGTGCCAGCAGCCCTCGGAGGGGGGACAGGGTCCGGAACACTGAAGCTTTCTTT
-,TRBJ1-2,-,TRBV19,CASSIQATLGGYTF,TGTGCCAGTAGTATCCAGGCTACTTTGGGTGGCTACACCTTC
-,TRBJ2-1,-,TRBV25-1,CASSDWARGGHEQFF,TGTGCCAGCAGTGACTGGGCGCGCGGGGGCCATGAGCAGTTCTTC
-,TRBJ2-3,-,TRBV28,CASSLKRRVVAAPSTDTQYF,TGTGCCAGCAGTTTAAAGAGGCGTGTAGTAGCGGCACCTAGCACAGATACGCAGTATTTT
-,TRBJ2-3,TRBD2,TRBV5-1,CASSLAGREYRDTQYF,TGCGCCAGCAGCTTGGCCGGGCGGGAGTACAGAGATACGCAGTATTTT
-,TRBJ1-2,TRBD1,TRBV7-6,CASSLNAPQGAYGYTF,TGTGCCAGCAGCTTAAACGCCCCCCAGGGGGCCTATGGCTACACCTTC
-,TRBJ2-7,TRBD2,TRBV5-8,CASSLGLAGDEQYF,TGTGCCAGCAGCTTGGGGTTAGCGGGAGACGAGCAGTACTTC